The rows below give T cell receptor beta chains drawn from one sample of a study of shared clonotypes between healthy human individuals. TCRdb's copy holds only in-frame clones and misses some; the assay was immunoSEQ multiplex PCR. In the table there are millions of clones, roughly 94% of which are singletons. The source material was naive CD4+ T cells sorted from blood. Source of these receptors: a man between 18 and 35 years old in good health. Both conserved end residues are part of each CDR3. Rows give clone size only sometimes, using once, few, many, or a class for an expanded clone.

size: NA
V: TRBV9
J: TRBJ2-7
CDR3: CASSVSDSRFYEQYF

size: once
V: TRBV18
J: TRBJ2-5
CDR3: CASSPSEETQYF

size: NA
V: TRBV28
J: TRBJ2-5
CDR3: CASSLGAAGGPETQYF

size: NA
V: TRBV7-2
J: TRBJ1-5
CDR3: CASSLVAGLSNQPQHF

size: NA
V: TRBV27
J: TRBJ2-7
CDR3: CASSSGSLGGYEQYF

size: NA
V: TRBV10-2
J: TRBJ2-5
CDR3: CASSPGFAGDDVETQYF

size: NA
V: TRBV5-1
J: TRBJ1-2
CDR3: CASSLSQNYGYTF

size: once
V: TRBV10-2
J: TRBJ2-3
CDR3: CASNHARGDTQYF

size: NA
V: TRBV18
J: TRBJ1-2
CDR3: CASSSRTIIGYTF

size: NA
V: TRBV18
J: TRBJ2-1
CDR3: CASSPFRQREPYVEQFF

size: NA
V: TRBV7-2
J: TRBJ2-5
CDR3: CASSLGEQETQYF

size: NA
V: TRBV6-5
J: TRBJ2-7
CDR3: CASSYSMGRGTYEQYF

size: NA
V: TRBV12-2
J: TRBJ1-2
CDR3: CASRHISDGANYGYTF

size: NA
V: TRBV10-3
J: TRBJ2-7
CDR3: CAIKPAADYEQYF

size: NA
V: TRBV28
J: TRBJ1-5
CDR3: CASSSQTGPEQPQHF

size: NA
V: TRBV30
J: TRBJ1-1
CDR3: CAWGTGESTEAFF

size: NA
V: TRBV5-6
J: TRBJ2-1
CDR3: CASSSGTGSSYNEQFF

size: once
V: TRBV6-5
J: TRBJ1-1
CDR3: CASSDRANYEAFF

size: NA
V: TRBV30
J: TRBJ2-7
CDR3: CAWLPLAGEQYF

size: NA
V: TRBV7-6
J: TRBJ2-7
CDR3: CASSVEGLAGVYEQYF

size: NA
V: TRBV28
J: TRBJ2-3
CDR3: CASSLFLSGWGTSTDTQYF

size: NA
V: TRBV25-1
J: TRBJ2-5
CDR3: CASSESGWSAQYF

size: NA
V: TRBV28
J: TRBJ2-2
CDR3: CASSPARVAGELFF

size: NA
V: TRBV19
J: TRBJ2-3
CDR3: CASRAGQEGTDTQYF

size: NA
V: TRBV30
J: TRBJ1-5
CDR3: CAWSAVGGHQPQHF

size: NA
V: TRBV5-1
J: TRBJ1-1
CDR3: CASSLDRVGSFF

size: once
V: TRBV6-5
J: TRBJ1-2
CDR3: CASSPTGIANYGYTF

size: NA
V: TRBV7-9
J: TRBJ1-1
CDR3: CASSLGAENTEAFF

size: NA
V: TRBV2
J: TRBJ2-7
CDR3: CASLAMPGPTTSEQYF

size: NA
V: TRBV18
J: TRBJ1-1
CDR3: CASSWTGGSTEAFF

size: NA
V: TRBV28
J: TRBJ1-5
CDR3: CASTVANQPQHF

size: NA
V: TRBV29-1
J: TRBJ2-3
CDR3: CSVGQRGNTDTQYF

size: NA
V: TRBV6-1
J: TRBJ1-2
CDR3: CASSERRRAGYGYTF

size: once
V: TRBV27
J: TRBJ1-2
CDR3: CASSLGGQSNGYTF

size: NA
V: TRBV5-5
J: TRBJ1-2
CDR3: CASSLASGAPYGYTF

size: once
V: TRBV2
J: TRBJ2-7
CDR3: CASSEAGTGPYEQYF

size: NA
V: TRBV19
J: TRBJ1-6
CDR3: CASTRTGTGLRFLHF

size: once
V: TRBV6-5
J: TRBJ2-3
CDR3: CASSFGGTDTQYF

size: NA
V: TRBV28
J: TRBJ1-3
CDR3: CASRSVVGRLSSGNTIYF

size: NA
V: TRBV5-1
J: TRBJ2-7
CDR3: CASSLGWASHYEQYF

size: NA
V: TRBV7-8
J: TRBJ1-1
CDR3: CASSFSGVAEAFF

size: once
V: TRBV6-1
J: TRBJ2-3
CDR3: CASSRATGTDTQYF

size: once
V: TRBV11-3
J: TRBJ2-1
CDR3: CASSLGPGVNEQFF

size: NA
V: TRBV28
J: TRBJ1-2
CDR3: CASSPGTVNYGYTF

size: once
V: TRBV5-1
J: TRBJ2-7
CDR3: CARSWKTPYEQYF

size: NA
V: TRBV11-2
J: TRBJ2-7
CDR3: CASSLVSGGQYF

size: NA
V: TRBV11-3
J: TRBJ2-3
CDR3: CASSLALPGLAGAGDTQYF

size: NA
V: TRBV5-6
J: TRBJ2-7
CDR3: CASSWVTGHEYEQYF

size: NA
V: TRBV11-2
J: TRBJ2-1
CDR3: CASSLAFRTSPLNEQFF

size: NA
V: TRBV30
J: TRBJ1-3
CDR3: CAWTAGGTGNTIYF

size: NA
V: TRBV25-1
J: TRBJ1-6
CDR3: CASLRTGTGSPLHF